The present T cell receptor beta chain was sequenced within a study of PD-1 blockade in mismatch repair-deficient tumors. Sequenced by immunoSEQ multiplex PCR; TCRdb stores in-frame clones only, minus some. The top ten hold approximately 12% of the sample, which has around 130,000 clones, more than 70% seen once. V lost 3 bases and J 2 bases, leaving 1 base between the germline ends. Germline V gene sequence: CDR1 SGHNT, CDR2 YYREEE (reference sequence). The CDR3 has 11 amino acids. PCR or immunohistochemistry showed mismatch repair deficiency in every enrolled patient. TCRs were sequenced from three patients responding to pembrolizumab.

The input for sequencing was peripheral blood, taken roughly 67 weeks after starting pembrolizumab. The chain is built from TRBV5-4 and TRBJ2-3; D is unclear. The receptor comes from an adult with mismatch repair-deficient cancer. CDR3: CASSYTDTQYF. As DNA, the CDR3 is TGTGCCAGCAGCTACACAGATACGCAGTATTTT.